This T cell receptor beta chain was observed in a study of T-cell reconstitution after alpha-beta-depleted transplantation in children. This clonotype was counted many times. This sample's TCRbeta library carried unique molecular identifier barcodes. TCRdb reprocessed the PCR reads via MiXCR and lists one record per CDR3 protein. This sample yields about 7,200 distinct CDR3 sequences, of which approximately 5.1% are seen a single time; roughly 25% belongs to the top ten. Germline V gene data show CDR1 as MDHEN and CDR2 as SYDVKM. Trimming took 2 bases from V and 1 from J, leaving 12 bases between them. This CDR3 has 17 residues.

The chain carries TRBV28 and TRBJ2-6; D unresolved. This sequence originates from a child in the first two years of life who had a stem cell transplant for acute myeloid leukemia, so the T cells may come from the graft donor. Sequenced material: PBMCs, mostly from graft donor cells, taken 180 days after TCRalphabeta/CD19-depleted stem cell transplant. In DNA, the CDR3 is TGTGCCAGCAGTTTAGGGGTAGACATGTCTGGGGCCAACGTCCTGACTTTC. Its protein is CASSLGVDMSGANVLTF.